Below are 11 T cell receptor beta chains sequenced from a single sample in a study of blood T cell repertoires in COVID-19. TCRdb's copy holds only in-frame clones and misses some; the assay was immunoSEQ multiplex PCR. The sample includes approximately 37,000 clones, approximately 91% of them seen just once. The sequencing sample was made of peripheral blood. Receptors were obtained from a man in his forties or fifties with active COVID-19.

V and J are TRBV19 and TRBJ2-3; perhaps TRBD2 as D (5 bases). Germline V gene lookup returns CDR1 LNHDA and CDR2 SQIVND (reference sequence). The CDR3 has 16 residues. V lost 5 bases, J lost 5 bases, and 20 bases lay in between. The CDR3 is CASSLTGWSEGDTQYF. The DNA for the CDR3 is TGTGCCAGTAGTTTAACCGGTTGGAGTGAGGGAGATACGCAGTATTTT.

V is TRBV25-1 and J is TRBJ1-2, with a weak D call TRBD1 (5 bases). The V end lost 4 bases, the J end lost 8 bases, and 23 bases lay between the germline ends. The CDR3 runs to 16 residues. Germline CDR1 is MGHDK and CDR2 is SYGVNS. The CDR3 DNA reads as TGTGCCAGCAGTGGCCGGACCTGGCCGGGCAGGGAAGGCTACACCTTC. Its protein product is CASSGRTWPGREGYTF.

V is TRBV27 and J is TRBJ1-5, with D perhaps matching TRBD1 (6 bases). CDR1 and CDR2 (germline): MNHEY, SMNVEV (reference sequence). There are 15 residues in the CDR3. V was clipped by 2 bases and J by 1 base, with 9 bases between them. The CDR3 region is CASSLEGGSNQPQHF. CDR3 in DNA: TGTGCCAGCAGTTTAGAGGGGGGGAGCAATCAGCCCCAGCATTTT.

The CDR3 loop is CASSYSIVLYSHSGELFF. In DNA form, the CDR3 reads TGTGCCAGCAGTTACTCGATAGTCCTCTACAGCCACTCCGGGGAGCTGTTTTTT. The V call is TRBV6-2 or TRBV6-3, the J call TRBJ2-2; D remains unclear. V shed 0 bases and J shed 6 bases, with 20 bases lying between them. The CDR3 is 18 amino acids. Germline V gene sequence: CDR1 MNHEY, CDR2 SVGEGT.

The chain employs TRBV19 and TRBJ2-7, with a tentative D call TRBD1 (7 bases). CDR1 is LNHDA, CDR2 SQIVND, per germline (reference sequence). The length of the CDR3 is 15 residues. With 5 bases removed from V and 1 base from J, the gap between germline ends came to 15 bases. In nucleotides, the CDR3 is TGTGCCAGTAGTGCGGGACAGCTAGCTTCCTACGAGCAGTACTTC. This codes for CASSAGQLASYEQYF. The full variable domain, with the rest looked up from reference TRBV19 and TRBJ2-7, is DGGITQSPKYLFRKEGQNVTLSCEQNLNHDAMYWYRQDPGQGLRLIYYSQIVNDFQKGDIAEGYSVSREKKESFPLTVTSAQKNPTAFYLCASSAGQLASYEQYFGPGTRLTVT.

This clone has a single count. The CDR3: CASGHLRASNTEAFF. DNA of the CDR3: TGTGCTAGTGGTCACCTGCGGGCCTCTAACACTGAAGCTTTCTTT. The chain links TRBV12-5 to TRBJ1-1, with no clear D. Germline V gene data show CDR1 as LGHNT and CDR2 as FRNRAP. This CDR3 has 15 residues. V dropped 5 bases and J dropped 2 bases, with 15 bases sitting between them.

The rearrangement links TRBV27 to TRBJ2-5; perhaps TRBD1 as D (6 bases). This CDR3 is 16 amino acids long. V was clipped by 6 bases and J by 2 bases, with 19 bases between them. Germline V gene lookup returns CDR1 MNHEY and CDR2 SMNVEV (reference sequence). CDR3 DNA sequence: TGTGCCAGCAGAACCCTAGGGGAACAGGGACAAGAGACCCAGTACTTC. Residues: CASRTLGEQGQETQYF.

The chain couples TRBV19 to TRBJ1-6; 9 nucleotides agree with TRBD1. Germline V lookup: CDR1 LNHDA, CDR2 SQIVND (reference sequence). Trimming at V came to 3 bases and at J to 7 bases, leaving 1 base not matched to a gene. The CDR3 is 14 amino acids. Here the CDR3 reads CASSIGQGNSPLHF. The CDR3 nucleotides read TGTGCCAGTAGTATCGGACAGGGGAATTCACCCCTCCACTTT.

A single count supports this clone. The chain couples TRBV7-2 to TRBJ1-5; D unresolved. Germline V gene sequence: CDR1 SGHTA, CDR2 FQGNSA. Trimming removed 5 bases at V and 6 bases at J, with 8 bases between. There are 12 residues in the CDR3. The CDR3 sequence: CASSPGIQPQHF. CDR3 sequence (DNA): TGTGCCAGCAGCCCGGGGATTCAGCCCCAGCATTTT.

CDR3 in DNA: TGTGCCACCAGTGACATGGGACAGGGCGGCGAGCAGTACTTC. This sequence encodes CATSDMGQGGEQYF. The J gene is TRBJ2-7, the V gene TRBV24-1, with 9 bases lining up with TRBD1. In germline, CDR1 is KGHDR, CDR2 SFDVKD. This CDR3 is 14 amino acids long. V dropped 4 bases and J dropped 6; count of bases not matched to a gene: 6.

The V and J genes are TRBV11-3 and TRBJ2-3; 10 bases line up with TRBD2. The CDR3 loop spans 20 amino acids. Germline values: CDR1 SGHNT, CDR2 YENEEA. J gave up 0 bases and V 3 bases, and 15 bases lay outside the gene matches. The CDR3 reads CASSFRKTSGQFASTDTQYF. The CDR3, as DNA: TGTGCCAGCAGCTTCAGGAAGACTAGCGGGCAATTCGCTAGCACAGATACGCAGTATTTT.